This T cell receptor (beta chain) was retrieved from a study of blood T cells in healthy people across ages (dated by TCRdb to the mid-2010s). Looking at the study overall: In model experiments, roughly one uniquely barcoded TCR beta cDNA molecule per two T cells was captured by template switching. Age-related changes in TCR beta repertoire diversity were measured in the study by deep sequencing normalized with unique cDNA molecular identifiers. Four age groups were formed from the donors: young (average approximately 15 years), middle-aged (approximately 42), aged (about 62) and long-lived (less than 85). For two donors (one aged 18 to 30 and one aged 80 or older), the study analyzed two additional independent replicas of 1 million unique cDNA reads from the same blood draw. To avoid experimental bias, donors of different ages were distributed randomly across sequencing lanes.

Overall results and qualifications from the work: The percentage of naive T cells measured by flow cytometry correlated strongly with observed TCR beta diversity. Because the CMV infection status of the donors was unknown, age-related changes in expanded clonotypes may potentially have been confounded. Observed TCR beta diversity per million T cells fell roughly linearly with age, and a significant reduction was already apparent by age approximately 40. Because profiling used bulk unsorted PBMCs, naive and antigen-experienced compartments could not be compared conclusively. Estimates of total diversity from one million sequenced T cells were regarded as lower bounds and underestimates. Compared with the aged group, the long-lived group had more naive CD4+ T cells, fewer expanded clones and increased TCR diversity, suggesting age selection.

The CDR3 covers 14 residues, taking in both the cysteine and the phenylalanine. Only the CDR3 part of the read is kept: 42 bases, read in frame from the first base. Ends trimmed: V by 2 bases, J by 5 bases; bases unmatched to a gene: 6. Library construction relied on 5' RACE. Sequencing was carried out with an Illumina HiSeq 2500. A second about 7 to 12 cycle PCR used a sample-barcoded 5' primer and a J-beta primer mix. A unique molecular identifier was introduced onto each TCR beta cDNA molecule by a template-switch 5' adaptor carrying 12 random nucleotides. Each sample yielded at least 3 million CDR3-containing paired-end reads. The Mint cDNA synthesis kit, primed by a TRBC-specific oligonucleotide, was used to synthesize first-strand cDNA from all RNA. All cDNA was treated with uracil-DNA glycosylase and then went through a first 18-cycle PCR with the universal primers M1SS and BC2_uni_R. The source study handled its data this way. For normalization, 1 million high-quality reads were randomly selected from each sample, with every read carrying a distinct molecular identifier. Instead of being binned into consensus sequences, reads that shared molecular identifiers were thrown out. CDR3 identification, clonotype clustering and error correction used MiTCR with a Q25 quality threshold and the strictest error-elimination algorithm. A nonparametric unseen species model using Euler transformation provided a lower-bound estimate of total TCR beta diversity. The public sequencing data were trimmed at Q25 with fastp and processed into clonotypes with MiXCR by TCRdb, which kept only in-frame beta chains. Each CDR3 protein appears once, grouped with its most common genes and DNA. For this entry, the V and J calls and clone size follow TCRdb and not the study's own pipeline. Counted in this sample were 650,000 to 700,000 distinct CDR3 sequences; around 50% of them appeared once. The top ten clonotypes cover approximately 12% of the sample.

The donors were 40 or so Caucasian individuals from Russia, aged roughly 6 to 90 years, who were systemically healthy. Roughly 10 milliliters of peripheral blood were collected from each donor into EDTA-treated Vacutainer tubes. Ficoll-Paque density-gradient centrifugation was used to isolate PBMCs, with at least 6 million per sample. Trizol reagent was used to extract total RNA from the PBMCs, yielding at least 6 micrograms per sample. For every donor, an aliquot of PBMCs went through flow cytometry to measure the percentages of naive CD45RAhigh/CD27high T cells. There are many counts of this clonotype. Its recognized antigen is unknown. The record has no base qualities; no much larger clone is one base away.

The sequenced sample was blood. This receptor was obtained from a woman older than 75 in good health. The rearranged chain carries TRBV12-3 or TRBV12-4 and TRBJ2-7; 7 nucleotides in the junction match TRBD1. The CDR3 in this case is CASSLIGQEDEQYF. At the DNA level, the sequence is TGTGCCAGCAGTTTAATTGGACAGGAGGACGAGCAGTACTTC.